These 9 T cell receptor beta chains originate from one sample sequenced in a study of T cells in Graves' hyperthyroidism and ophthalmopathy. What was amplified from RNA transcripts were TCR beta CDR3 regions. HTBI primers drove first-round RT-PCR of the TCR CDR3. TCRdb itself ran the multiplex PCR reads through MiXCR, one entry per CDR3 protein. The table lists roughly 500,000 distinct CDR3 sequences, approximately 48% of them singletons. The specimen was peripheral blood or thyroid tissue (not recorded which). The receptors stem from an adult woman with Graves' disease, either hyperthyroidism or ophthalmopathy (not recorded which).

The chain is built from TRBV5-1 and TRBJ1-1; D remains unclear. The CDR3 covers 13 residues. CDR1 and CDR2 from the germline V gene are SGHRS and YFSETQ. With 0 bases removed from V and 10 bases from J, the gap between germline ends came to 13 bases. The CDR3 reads CASSLAQPKGAFF. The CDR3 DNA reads TGCGCCAGCAGCTTGGCACAGCCGAAGGGAGCTTTCTTT.

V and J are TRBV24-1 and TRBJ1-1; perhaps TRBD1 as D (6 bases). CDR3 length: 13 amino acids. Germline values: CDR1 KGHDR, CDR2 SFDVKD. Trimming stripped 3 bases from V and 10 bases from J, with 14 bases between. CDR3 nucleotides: TGTGCCACCAGTGATGGGGGGCGCGGTGGAGCTTTCTTT. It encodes CATSDGGRGGAFF.

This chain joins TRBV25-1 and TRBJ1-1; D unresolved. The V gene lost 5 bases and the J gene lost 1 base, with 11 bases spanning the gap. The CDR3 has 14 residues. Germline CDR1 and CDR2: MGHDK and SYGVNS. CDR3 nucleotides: TGTGCCAGCAGTTTCGCGGGCGGGAACACTGAAGCTTTCTTT. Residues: CASSFAGGNTEAFF. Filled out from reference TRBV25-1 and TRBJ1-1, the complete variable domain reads EADIYQTPRYLVIGTGKKITLECSQTMGHDKMYWYQQDPGMELHLIHYSYGVNSTEKGDLSSESTVSRIRTEHFPLTLESARPSHTSQYLCASSFAGGNTEAFFGQGTRLTVV.

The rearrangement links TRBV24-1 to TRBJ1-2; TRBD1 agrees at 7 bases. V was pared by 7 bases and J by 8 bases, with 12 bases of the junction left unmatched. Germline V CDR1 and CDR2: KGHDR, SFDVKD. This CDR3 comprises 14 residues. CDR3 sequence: CATSPSGTAGGYTF. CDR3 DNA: TGTGCCACCAGCCCCTCCGGGACAGCGGGAGGCTACACCTTC.

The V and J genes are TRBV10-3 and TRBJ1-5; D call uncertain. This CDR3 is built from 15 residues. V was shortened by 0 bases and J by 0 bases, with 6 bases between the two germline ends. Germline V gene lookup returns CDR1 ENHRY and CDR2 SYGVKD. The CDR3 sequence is CAISESTNSNQPQHF. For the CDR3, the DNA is TGTGCCATCAGTGAGTCTACGAATAGCAATCAGCCCCAGCATTTT.

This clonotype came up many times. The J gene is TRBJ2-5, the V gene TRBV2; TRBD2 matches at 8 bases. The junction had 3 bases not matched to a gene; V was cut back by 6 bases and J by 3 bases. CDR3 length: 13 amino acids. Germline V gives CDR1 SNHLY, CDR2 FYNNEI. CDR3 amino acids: CASSAGLEETQYF. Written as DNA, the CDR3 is TGTGCCAGCAGCGCGGGACTAGAAGAGACCCAGTACTTC.

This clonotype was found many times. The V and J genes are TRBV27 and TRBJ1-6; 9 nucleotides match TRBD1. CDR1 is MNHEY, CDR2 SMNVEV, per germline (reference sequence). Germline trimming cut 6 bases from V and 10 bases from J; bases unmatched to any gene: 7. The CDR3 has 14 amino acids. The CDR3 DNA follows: TGTGCCAGCAGCTCGACAGGGACAGGGTCACCCCTCCACTTT. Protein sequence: CASSSTGTGSPLHF.

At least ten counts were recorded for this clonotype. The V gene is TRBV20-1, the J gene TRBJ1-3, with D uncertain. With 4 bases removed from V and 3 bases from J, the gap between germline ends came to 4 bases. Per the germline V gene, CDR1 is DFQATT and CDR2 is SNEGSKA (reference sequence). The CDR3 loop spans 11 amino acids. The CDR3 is CSAIGGNTIYF. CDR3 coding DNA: TGCAGTGCTATCGGTGGAAACACCATATATTTT.

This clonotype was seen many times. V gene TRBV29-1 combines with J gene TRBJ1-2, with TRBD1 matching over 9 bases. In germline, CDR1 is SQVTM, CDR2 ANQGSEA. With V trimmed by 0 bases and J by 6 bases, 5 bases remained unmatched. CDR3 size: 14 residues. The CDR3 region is CSVEDRGDRDGYTF. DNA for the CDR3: TGCAGCGTTGAAGATCGGGGGGACAGGGATGGCTACACCTTC.